This T cell receptor beta chain is from a study of blood T cell repertoires in COVID-19. In the study overall: The analysed material was cDNA or gDNA that came from T cells, B-cell-depleted T cells, or PBMCs.

As processed by the authors: Scientists estimated how many nucleated cells there were by amplifying reference gene primers. Clones were sequenced by immunoSEQ multiplex PCR, and TCRdb holds only the in-frame ones, with some missing. That table supplies the V and J calls and clone size; D and trimming were determined from the DNA. The data show tens of thousands of clones, with about 90% seen just once and about 2.2% held by the top ten. The germline CDR1 and CDR2 sequences are MGHRA and YSYEKL. The CDR3 has 18 residues. Trimming left V 2 bases short and J 1 base short, with 20 bases between. Sequencing was carried out using peripheral blood. This rearrangement joins TRBV4-1 to TRBJ1-1; no reliable D call. This TCR came from a man aged 55-75 years with acute or convalescent COVID-19. The CDR3: CASSQFVMAAGRNTEAFF. DNA for the CDR3: TGCGCCAGCAGCCAATTTGTGATGGCCGCTGGTCGGAACACTGAAGCTTTCTTT.